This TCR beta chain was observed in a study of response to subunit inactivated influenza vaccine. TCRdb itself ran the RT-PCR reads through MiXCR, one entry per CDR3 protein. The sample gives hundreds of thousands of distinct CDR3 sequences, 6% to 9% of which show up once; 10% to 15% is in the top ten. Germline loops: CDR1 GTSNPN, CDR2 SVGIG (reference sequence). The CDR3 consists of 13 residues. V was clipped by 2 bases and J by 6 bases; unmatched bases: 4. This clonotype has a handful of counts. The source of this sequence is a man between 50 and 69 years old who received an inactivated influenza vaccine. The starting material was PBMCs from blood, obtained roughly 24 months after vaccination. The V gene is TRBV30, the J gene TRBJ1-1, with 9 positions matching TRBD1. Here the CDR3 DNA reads TGTGCCTGGAGTATGGACAGGGGCGCTGAAGCTTTCTTT. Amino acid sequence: CAWSMDRGAEAFF.